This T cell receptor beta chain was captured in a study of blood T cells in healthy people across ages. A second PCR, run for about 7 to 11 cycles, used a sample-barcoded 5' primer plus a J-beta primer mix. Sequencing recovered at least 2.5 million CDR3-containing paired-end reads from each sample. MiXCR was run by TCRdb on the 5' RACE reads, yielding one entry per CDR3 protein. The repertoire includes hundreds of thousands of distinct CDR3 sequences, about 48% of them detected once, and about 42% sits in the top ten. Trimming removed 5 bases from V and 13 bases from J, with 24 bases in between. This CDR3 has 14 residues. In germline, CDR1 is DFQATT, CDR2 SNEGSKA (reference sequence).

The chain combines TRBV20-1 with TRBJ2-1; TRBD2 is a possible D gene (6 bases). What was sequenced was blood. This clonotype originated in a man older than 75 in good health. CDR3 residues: CSADGDLATETQFF. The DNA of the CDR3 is TGCAGTGCTGACGGGGACTTAGCGACAGAGACCCAGTTCTTC.